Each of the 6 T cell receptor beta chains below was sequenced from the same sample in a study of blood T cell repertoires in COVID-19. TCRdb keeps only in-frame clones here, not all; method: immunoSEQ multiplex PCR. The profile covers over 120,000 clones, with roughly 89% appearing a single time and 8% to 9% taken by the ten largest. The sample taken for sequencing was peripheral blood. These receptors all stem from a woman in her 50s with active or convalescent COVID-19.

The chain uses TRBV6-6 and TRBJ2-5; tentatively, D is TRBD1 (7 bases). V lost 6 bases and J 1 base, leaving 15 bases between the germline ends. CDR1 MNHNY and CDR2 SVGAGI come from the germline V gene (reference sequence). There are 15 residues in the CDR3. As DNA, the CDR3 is TGTGCCAGCAGACGACAGGGAGGAAGCCAAGAGACCCAGTACTTC. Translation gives CASRRQGGSQETQYF.

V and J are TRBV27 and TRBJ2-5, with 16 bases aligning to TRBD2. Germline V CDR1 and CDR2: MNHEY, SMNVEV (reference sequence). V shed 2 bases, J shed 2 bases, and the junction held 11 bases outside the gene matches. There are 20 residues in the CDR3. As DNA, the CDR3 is TGTGCCAGCAGTTTAGGACCGGGACTAGCGGGGGGGAAGGGTCAAGAGACCCAGTACTTC. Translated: CASSLGPGLAGGKGQETQYF.

This CDR3 reads CASSQGSGGGQETQYF. The CDR3, as DNA: TGCGCCAGCAGCCAAGGGAGCGGGGGAGGGCAAGAGACCCAGTACTTC. V usage is TRBV4-3 and J usage is TRBJ2-5, with 8 bases matching TRBD2. Germline V lookup: CDR1 LGHNA, CDR2 YSLEER. This CDR3 has 16 residues. Losses at the gene ends were 1 base for V and 2 bases for J; bases not matched to a gene: 6.

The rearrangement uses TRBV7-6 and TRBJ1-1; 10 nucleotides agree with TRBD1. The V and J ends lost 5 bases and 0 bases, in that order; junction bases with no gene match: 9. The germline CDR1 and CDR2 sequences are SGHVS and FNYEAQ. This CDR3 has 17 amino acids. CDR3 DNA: TGTGCCAGCAGCCCGATGACAGGGGGCTGGTTGAACACTGAAGCTTTCTTT. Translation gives CASSPMTGGWLNTEAFF.

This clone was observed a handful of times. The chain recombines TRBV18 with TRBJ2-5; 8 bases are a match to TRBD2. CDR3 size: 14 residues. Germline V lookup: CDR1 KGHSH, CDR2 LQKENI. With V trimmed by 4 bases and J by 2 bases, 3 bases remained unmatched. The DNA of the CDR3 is TGTGCCAGCTCACGCCCGGGGGGGCAAGAGACCCAGTACTTC. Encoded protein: CASSRPGGQETQYF.

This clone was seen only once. The CDR3 DNA is TGCAGTGCTAGTGGGGCCCAGGGGAGCTTCTATGGCTACACCTTC. Protein: CSASGAQGSFYGYTF. The rearrangement links TRBV20-1 to TRBJ1-2, with D tentatively TRBD1 (6 bases). Trimming pared 3 bases from V and 4 bases from J, leaving 18 bases between. Per the germline V gene, CDR1 is DFQATT and CDR2 is SNEGSKA (reference sequence). This CDR3 is built from 15 residues.